These 13 T cell receptor beta chains share one sample of origin, sequenced in a study of blood T cell repertoires in COVID-19. The protocol was immunoSEQ multiplex PCR, while the TCRdb copy is restricted to in-frame clones and leaves out a portion. Of over 150,000 clones detected, approximately 84% appear once; the ten largest clones hold 7%. Sequencing was done on a sample of PBMCs or T cells enriched from blood (not recorded which). Source of these receptors: a woman between 45 and 60 years old who had recovered from COVID-19.

The chain has TRBV6-2 or TRBV6-3 and TRBJ2-7, with 11 bases aligning to TRBD2. The CDR3 runs to 17 residues. The V and J ends lost 2 bases and 3 bases, in that order; junction bases with no gene match: 9. In germline, CDR1 is MNHEY, CDR2 SVGEGT. The DNA of the CDR3 is TGTGCCAGCAGTTACGCACTAGCGGGAGTGCGGAGCTACGAGCAGTACTTC. This codes for CASSYALAGVRSYEQYF.

The V gene is TRBV5-1, the J gene TRBJ1-2; TRBD1 agrees at 7 bases. This CDR3 is built from 14 residues. Germline CDR1 is SGHRS and CDR2 is YFSETQ. J lost 4 bases, V lost 4 bases, and 7 bases had no gene match. The CDR3 bases are TGCGCCAGCAGCGTTACAGGGGACCCCTATGGCTACACCTTC. It specifies CASSVTGDPYGYTF. The full variable domain, with the rest looked up from reference TRBV5-1 and TRBJ1-2, is KAGVTQTPRYLIKTRGQQVTLSCSPISGHRSVSWYQQTPGQGLQFLFEYFSETQRNKGNFPGRFSGRQFSNSRSEMNVSTLELGDSALYLCASSVTGDPYGYTFGSGTRLTVV.

The V call is TRBV27, the J call TRBJ2-4; D may be TRBD2 (6 bases). This CDR3 has 16 residues. V dropped 5 bases and J dropped 1 base, with 15 bases sitting between them. Germline CDR1 and CDR2: MNHEY and SMNVEV (reference sequence). DNA for the CDR3: TGTGCCAGCAGTACCATTACGGGGGTCGCCAAAAACATTCAGTACTTC. As protein: CASSTITGVAKNIQYF.

The J gene is TRBJ2-7, the V gene TRBV2, with 9 bases identical to TRBD2. In germline, CDR1 is SNHLY, CDR2 FYNNEI. The J segment lost 6 bases and the V segment lost 5 bases, leaving 11 bases of the junction unmatched. The CDR3 totals 15 residues. CDR3: CASSPASGKVFEQYF. CDR3 nucleotides: TGTGCCAGCAGTCCTGCTAGCGGGAAAGTTTTCGAGCAGTACTTC.

This rearrangement joins TRBV10-2 to TRBJ2-3; D perhaps matches TRBD2 (7 bases). CDR1 is WSHSY, CDR2 SAAADI, per germline. The CDR3 loop spans 12 amino acids. V lost 8 bases to trimming and J lost 5 bases, with 11 bases between them. CDR3 region: CASRGAGDTQYF. For the CDR3, the DNA is TGCGCCAGCCGGGGGGCCGGAGATACGCAGTATTTT.

This chain joins TRBV19 and TRBJ2-4; 9 nucleotides align to TRBD1. The CDR3 runs to 18 residues. The J segment lost 1 base and the V segment lost 7 bases, leaving 14 bases of the junction unmatched. Germline CDR1 LNHDA, CDR2 SQIVND (reference sequence). The CDR3 DNA follows: TGTGCCAGTAAAGCACCCGGGACAGGGCTCTCGGCCAAAAACATTCAGTACTTC. As protein: CASKAPGTGLSAKNIQYF.

J is TRBJ2-5 and V is TRBV2, with TRBD1 matching 10 bases. Trimming took 4 bases from V and 5 from J; bases not matched to a gene: 7. CDR1 is SNHLY, CDR2 FYNNEI, per germline. This CDR3 is 15 amino acids long. The CDR3 DNA is TGTGCCAGCAGTGGGGGACAGGGGCGTAGGGAGACCCAGTACTTC. Amino acids: CASSGGQGRRETQYF.

This sequence joins TRBV7-9 and TRBJ2-6, with D unclear. The V end lost 5 bases, the J end lost 2 bases, and 4 bases lay between the germline ends. Germline lookup yields CDR1 SEHNR and CDR2 FQNEAQ (reference sequence). This CDR3 has 13 residues. CDR3 sequence (DNA): TGTGCCAGCAGCCTTCCTGGGGCCAACGTCCTGACTTTC. The encoded protein is CASSLPGANVLTF.

The V call is TRBV28, the J call TRBJ2-7; 8 bases match TRBD2. V gave up 2 bases and J gave up 9 bases; unmatched junction bases: 12. Germline V gives CDR1 MDHEN, CDR2 SYDVKM. The CDR3 totals 15 residues. This chain's CDR3 is CASSLGTGGGLGQYF. Here the CDR3 DNA reads TGTGCCAGCAGTTTAGGGACGGGAGGGGGTCTAGGGCAGTACTTC.

This rearrangement joins TRBV19 to TRBJ1-6, with a weak D call TRBD1 (6 bases). The CDR3 is 14 amino acids. Per the germline V gene, CDR1 is LNHDA and CDR2 is SQIVND (reference sequence). With 7 bases removed from V and 5 bases from J, the gap between germline ends came to 12 bases. In DNA form, the CDR3 reads TGTGCCAGTAACTCAGGGGCGGATAATTCACCCCTCCACTTT. Translating it yields CASNSGADNSPLHF. Based on the CDR3 plus reference TRBV19 and TRBJ1-6, the full variable domain is DGGITQSPKYLFRKEGQNVTLSCEQNLNHDAMYWYRQDPGQGLRLIYYSQIVNDFQKGDIAEGYSVSREKKESFPLTVTSAQKNPTAFYLCASNSGADNSPLHFGNGTRLTVT.

The chain has TRBV7-2 and TRBJ2-1, with TRBD1 as a possible D gene (5 bases). This CDR3 is 13 amino acids long. Germline values: CDR1 SGHTA, CDR2 FQGNSA. The V and J ends lost 4 bases and 3 bases respectively, with 7 bases between them. DNA for the CDR3: TGTGCCAGCAGCTCACAGGTCTACAATGAGCAGTTCTTC. Amino acids: CASSSQVYNEQFF.

This chain connects TRBV5-1 to TRBJ2-1, with D possibly matching TRBD2 (6 bases). The V gene's germline CDR1 is SGHRS and CDR2 YFSETQ. The CDR3 has 11 amino acids. V gave up 7 bases and J gave up 9 bases, with 11 bases separating them. CDR3 DNA sequence: TGCGCCAGCCGACTAGGGATTGAGCAGTTCTTC. It codes for CASRLGIEQFF.

This chain uses TRBV5-1 with TRBJ1-1; 11 nucleotides match TRBD1. The CDR3 runs to 15 residues. Germline CDR1 and CDR2: SGHRS and YFSETQ. J gave up 5 bases and V 4 bases, and 7 bases lay outside the gene matches. CDR3 amino acids: CASSASGTGGTEAFF. For the CDR3, the DNA is TGCGCCAGCAGCGCATCCGGGACAGGGGGGACTGAAGCTTTCTTT. Supplemented by reference TRBV5-1 and TRBJ1-1, the full variable domain reads KAGVTQTPRYLIKTRGQQVTLSCSPISGHRSVSWYQQTPGQGLQFLFEYFSETQRNKGNFPGRFSGRQFSNSRSEMNVSTLELGDSALYLCASSASGTGGTEAFFGQGTRLTVV.